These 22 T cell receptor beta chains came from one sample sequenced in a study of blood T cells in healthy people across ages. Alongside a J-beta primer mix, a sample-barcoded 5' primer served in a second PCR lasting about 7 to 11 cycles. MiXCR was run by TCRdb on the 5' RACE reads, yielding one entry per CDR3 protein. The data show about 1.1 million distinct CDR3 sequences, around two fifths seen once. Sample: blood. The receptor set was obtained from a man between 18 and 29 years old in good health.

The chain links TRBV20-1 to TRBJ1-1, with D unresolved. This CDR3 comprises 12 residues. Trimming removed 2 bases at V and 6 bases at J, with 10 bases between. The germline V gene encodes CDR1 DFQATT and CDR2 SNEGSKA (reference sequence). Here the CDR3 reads CSARHQDPEAFF. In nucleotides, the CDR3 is TGCAGTGCTAGACATCAGGACCCTGAAGCTTTCTTT.

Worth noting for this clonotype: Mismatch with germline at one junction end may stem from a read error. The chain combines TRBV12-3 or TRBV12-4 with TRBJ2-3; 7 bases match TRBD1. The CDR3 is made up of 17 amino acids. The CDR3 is CASRHRRGRGPTDAQYF. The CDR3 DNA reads TGTGCCAGCAGACACCGTCGGGGAAGGGGGCCAACAGATGCGCAGTATTTT.

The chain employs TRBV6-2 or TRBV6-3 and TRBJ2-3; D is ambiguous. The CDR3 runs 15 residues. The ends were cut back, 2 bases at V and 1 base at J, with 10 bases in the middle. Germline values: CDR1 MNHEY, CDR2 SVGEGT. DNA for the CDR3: TGTGCCAGCAGTTACGGCGTGCAGGGCACAGATACGCAGTATTTT. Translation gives CASSYGVQGTDTQYF.

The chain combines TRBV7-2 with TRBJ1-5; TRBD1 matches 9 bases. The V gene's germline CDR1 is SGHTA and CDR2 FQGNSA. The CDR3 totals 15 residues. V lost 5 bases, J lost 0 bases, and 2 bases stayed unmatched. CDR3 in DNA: TGTGCCAGCAGCACGGGACAGGGTAGCAATCAGCCCCAGCATTTT. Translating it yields CASSTGQGSNQPQHF.

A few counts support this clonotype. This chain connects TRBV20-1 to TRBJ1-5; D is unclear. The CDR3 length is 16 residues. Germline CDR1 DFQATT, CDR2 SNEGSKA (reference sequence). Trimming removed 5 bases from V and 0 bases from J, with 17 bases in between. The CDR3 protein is CSAEEISGNSNQPQHF. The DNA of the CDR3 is TGCAGTGCTGAAGAGATTTCGGGGAATAGCAATCAGCCCCAGCATTTT.

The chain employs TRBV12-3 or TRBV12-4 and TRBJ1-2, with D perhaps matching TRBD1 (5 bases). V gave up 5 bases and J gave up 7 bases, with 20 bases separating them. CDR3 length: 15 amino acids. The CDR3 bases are TGTGCCAGCAGTCTCCGGGACGGGGGATATCTTGGCTACACCTTC. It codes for CASSLRDGGYLGYTF.

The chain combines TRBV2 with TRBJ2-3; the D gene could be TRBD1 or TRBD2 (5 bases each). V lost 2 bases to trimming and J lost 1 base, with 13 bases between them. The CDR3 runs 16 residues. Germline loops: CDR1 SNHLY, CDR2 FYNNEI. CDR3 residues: CASSESVVGGTDTQYF. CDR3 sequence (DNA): TGTGCCAGCAGTGAATCTGTTGTGGGGGGCACAGATACGCAGTATTTT.

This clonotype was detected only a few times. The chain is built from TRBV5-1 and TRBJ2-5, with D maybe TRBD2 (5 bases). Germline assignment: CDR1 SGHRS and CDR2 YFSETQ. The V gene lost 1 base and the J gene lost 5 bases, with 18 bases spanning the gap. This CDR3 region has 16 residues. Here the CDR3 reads CASSLSWTQRGETQYF. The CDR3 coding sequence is TGCGCCAGCAGCTTGTCGTGGACTCAACGCGGGGAGACCCAGTACTTC.

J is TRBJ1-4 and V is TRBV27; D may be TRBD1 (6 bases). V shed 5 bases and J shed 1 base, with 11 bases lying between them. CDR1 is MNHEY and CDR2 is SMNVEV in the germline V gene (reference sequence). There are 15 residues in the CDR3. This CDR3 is CASSPTGITNEKLFF. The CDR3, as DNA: TGTGCCAGCAGTCCAACAGGGATAACTAATGAAAAACTGTTTTTT.

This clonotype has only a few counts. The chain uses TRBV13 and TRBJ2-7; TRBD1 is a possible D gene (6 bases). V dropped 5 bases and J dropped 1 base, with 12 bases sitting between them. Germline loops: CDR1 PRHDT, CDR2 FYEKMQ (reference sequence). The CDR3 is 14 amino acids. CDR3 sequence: CASSRWGHSYEQYF. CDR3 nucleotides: TGTGCCAGCAGCCGATGGGGGCATTCCTACGAGCAGTACTTC.

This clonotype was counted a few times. The CDR3 nucleotides are TGTGCCAGCAGCTTAGTCGTCGGTGATGGCTACACCTTC. Its translation: CASSLVVGDGYTF. This chain links TRBV11-1 with TRBJ1-2, with D unclear. The germline CDR1 and CDR2 sequences are SGHAT and FQDESV (reference sequence). V lost 1 base to trimming and J lost 6 bases, with 9 bases between them. The CDR3 consists of 13 residues.

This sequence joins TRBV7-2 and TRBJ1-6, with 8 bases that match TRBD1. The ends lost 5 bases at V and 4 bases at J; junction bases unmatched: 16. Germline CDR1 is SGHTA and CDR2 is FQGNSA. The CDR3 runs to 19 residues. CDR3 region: CASSPGQGHLSPYNSPLHF. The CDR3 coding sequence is TGTGCCAGCAGCCCAGGACAGGGACATTTGTCGCCTTATAATTCACCCCTCCACTTT.

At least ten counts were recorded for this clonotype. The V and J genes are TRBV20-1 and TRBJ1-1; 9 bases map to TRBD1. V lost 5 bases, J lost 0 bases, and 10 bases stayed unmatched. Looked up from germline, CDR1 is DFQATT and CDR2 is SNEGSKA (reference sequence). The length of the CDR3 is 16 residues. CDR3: CSAQPGQGFVNTEAFF. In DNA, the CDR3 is TGCAGTGCTCAACCGGGACAGGGTTTCGTGAACACTGAAGCTTTCTTT.

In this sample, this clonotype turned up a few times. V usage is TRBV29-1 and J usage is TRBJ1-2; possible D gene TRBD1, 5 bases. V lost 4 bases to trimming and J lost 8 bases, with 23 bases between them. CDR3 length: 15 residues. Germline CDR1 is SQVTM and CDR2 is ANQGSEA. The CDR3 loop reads CSVAKKLSRVDGYTF. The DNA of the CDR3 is TGCAGCGTTGCTAAGAAACTCAGCAGGGTTGACGGCTACACCTTC.

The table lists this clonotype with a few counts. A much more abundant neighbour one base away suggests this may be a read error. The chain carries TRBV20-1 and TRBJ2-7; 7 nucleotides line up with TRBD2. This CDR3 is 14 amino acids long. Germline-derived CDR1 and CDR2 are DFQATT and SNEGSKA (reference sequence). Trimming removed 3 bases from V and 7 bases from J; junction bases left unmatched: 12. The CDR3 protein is CSARGGLESNEQYF. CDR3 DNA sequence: TGCAGTGCTAGGGGAGGACTAGAATCGAATGAGCAGTACTTC.

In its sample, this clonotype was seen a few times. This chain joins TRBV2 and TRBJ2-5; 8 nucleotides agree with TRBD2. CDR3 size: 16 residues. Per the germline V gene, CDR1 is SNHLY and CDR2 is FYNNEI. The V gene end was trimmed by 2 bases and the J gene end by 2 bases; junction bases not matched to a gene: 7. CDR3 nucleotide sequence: TGTGCCAGCAGTGAAAATAGACTAGCGTGGCAAGAGACCCAGTACTTC. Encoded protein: CASSENRLAWQETQYF.

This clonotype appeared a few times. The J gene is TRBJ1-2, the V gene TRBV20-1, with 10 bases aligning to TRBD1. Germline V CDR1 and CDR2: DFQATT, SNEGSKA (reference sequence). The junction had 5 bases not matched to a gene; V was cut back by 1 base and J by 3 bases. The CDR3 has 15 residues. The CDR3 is CSARVDGTGDYGYTF. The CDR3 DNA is TGCAGTGCTAGAGTCGACGGGACAGGGGACTATGGCTACACCTTC.

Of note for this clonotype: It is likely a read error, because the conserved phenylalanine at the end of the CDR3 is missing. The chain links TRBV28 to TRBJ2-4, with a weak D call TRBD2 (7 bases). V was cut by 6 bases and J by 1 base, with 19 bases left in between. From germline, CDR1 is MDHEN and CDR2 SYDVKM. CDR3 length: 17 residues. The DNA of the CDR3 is TGTGCCAGCAGCCTTCAAGGCGGGGGCGATGCCAAAAACATTCAGTACTTA. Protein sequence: CASSLQGGGDAKNIQYL.

For the CDR3, the DNA is TGTGCCAGCAAAGAGACAGGGGGTGCTAACTATGGCTACACCTTC. Amino acids: CASKETGGANYGYTF. The chain uses TRBV2 and TRBJ1-2; 9 nucleotides agree with TRBD1. V lost 7 bases, J lost 0 bases, and 6 bases stayed unmatched. Looked up from germline, CDR1 is SNHLY and CDR2 is FYNNEI. The CDR3 sequence is 15 residues long.

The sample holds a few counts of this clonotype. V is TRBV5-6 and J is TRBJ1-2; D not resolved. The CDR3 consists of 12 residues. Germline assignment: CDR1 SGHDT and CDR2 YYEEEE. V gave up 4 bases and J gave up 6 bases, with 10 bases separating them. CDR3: CASSELRDGYTF. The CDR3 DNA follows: TGTGCCAGCAGCGAACTAAGGGATGGCTACACCTTC.

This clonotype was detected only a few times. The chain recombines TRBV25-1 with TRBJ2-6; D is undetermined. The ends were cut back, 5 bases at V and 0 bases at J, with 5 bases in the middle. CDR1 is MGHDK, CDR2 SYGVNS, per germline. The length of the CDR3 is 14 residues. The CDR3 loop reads CASSQPSGANVLTF. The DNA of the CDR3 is TGTGCCAGCAGTCAGCCCTCTGGGGCCAACGTCCTGACTTTC.

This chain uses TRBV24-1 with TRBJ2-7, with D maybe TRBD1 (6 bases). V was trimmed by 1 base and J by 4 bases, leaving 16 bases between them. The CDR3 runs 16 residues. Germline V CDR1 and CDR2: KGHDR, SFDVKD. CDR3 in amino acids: CATSDFSGHNLYEQYF. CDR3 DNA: TGTGCCACCAGTGATTTCTCGGGACACAACCTTTACGAGCAGTACTTC.